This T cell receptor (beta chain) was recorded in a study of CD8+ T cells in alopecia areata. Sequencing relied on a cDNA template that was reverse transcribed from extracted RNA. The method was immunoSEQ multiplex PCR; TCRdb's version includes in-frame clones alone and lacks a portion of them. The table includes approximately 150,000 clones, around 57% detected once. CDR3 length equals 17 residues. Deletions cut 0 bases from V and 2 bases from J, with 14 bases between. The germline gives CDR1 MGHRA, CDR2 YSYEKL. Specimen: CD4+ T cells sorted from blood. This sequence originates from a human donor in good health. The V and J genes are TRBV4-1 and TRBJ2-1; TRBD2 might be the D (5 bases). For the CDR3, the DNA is TGCGCCAGCAGCCAAGAATGGCGGCGGGTGGCCTACAATGAGCAGTTCTTC. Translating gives CASSQEWRRVAYNEQFF.